Listed here are 26 T cell receptor beta chains from one sample, sequenced in a study of shared clonotypes between healthy human individuals. The assay was immunoSEQ multiplex PCR, and TCRdb's table has in-frame clones only and misses some. This sample has over a million clones, with more than 75% found just once. Sequencing was carried out using memory CD4+ T cells from PBMCs. Subset reported: CD45RA-negative fraction. The receptors derive from a man aged 18 to 30 in good health. Some clones in this sample may be carry-over from other donors' samples.

This clone was seen a handful of times. The gene calls are TRBV28 and TRBJ1-2, with 9 bases lining up with TRBD1. Germline V CDR1 and CDR2: MDHEN, SYDVKM. The V gene end was trimmed by 7 bases and the J gene end by 2 bases; junction bases not matched to a gene: 5. The CDR3 extends over 14 amino acids. As DNA, the CDR3 is TGTGCCAGCACTACAGGGGGCGCGAACTATGGCTACACCTTC. Translation: CASTTGGANYGYTF.

J is TRBJ2-5 and V is TRBV7-3; D may be TRBD2 (5 bases). This CDR3 comprises 15 residues. Trimming removed 5 bases from V and 2 bases from J, with 15 bases in between. From germline, CDR1 is SGHTA and CDR2 FQGTGA. The CDR3 DNA reads TGTGCCAGCAGCCCGCCCGGGATGGAGCAAGAGACCCAGTACTTC. It codes for CASSPPGMEQETQYF.

The chain links TRBV5-1 to TRBJ2-7; D might be TRBD2 (6 bases). This CDR3 has 13 residues. Germline V lookup: CDR1 SGHRS, CDR2 YFSETQ. V was pared by 4 bases and J by 5 bases, with 13 bases between. CDR3 DNA: TGCGCCAGCAGCCGGGGGAGTGTCAACGAGCAGTACTTC. This sequence encodes CASSRGSVNEQYF. Full variable domain (missing parts from reference TRBV5-1 and TRBJ2-7): KAGVTQTPRYLIKTRGQQVTLSCSPISGHRSVSWYQQTPGQGLQFLFEYFSETQRNKGNFPGRFSGRQFSNSRSEMNVSTLELGDSALYLCASSRGSVNEQYFGPGTRLTVT.

This clone was observed many times. The V call is TRBV18, the J call TRBJ1-5; D uncertain. The CDR3 consists of 16 residues. V gave up 5 bases and J gave up 4 bases, with 18 bases separating them. The V gene's germline CDR1 is KGHSH and CDR2 LQKENI. In nucleotides, the CDR3 is TGTGCCAGCTCAAGCAAGGGTGGGGAAGGGAATCAGCCCCAGCATTTT. Translated: CASSSKGGEGNQPQHF. The whole variable domain, filled in from reference TRBV18 and TRBJ1-5, reads NAGVMQNPRHLVRRRGQEARLRCSPMKGHSHVYWYRQLPEEGLKFMVYLQKENIIDESGMPKERFSAEFPKEGPSILRIQQVVRGDSAAYFCASSSKGGEGNQPQHFGDGTRLSIL.

The chain joins TRBV7-3 to TRBJ2-2; no firm D call. The CDR3 has 12 residues. Trimming took off 8 bases at V and 2 bases at J, with 6 bases between the two ends. Germline lookup yields CDR1 SGHTA and CDR2 FQGTGA. CDR3 sequence (DNA): TGTGCCAGCCGGGCAAACACCGGGGAGCTGTTTTTT. This gives the protein CASRANTGELFF.

The chain recombines TRBV5-6 with TRBJ1-3; TRBD1 might be the D (6 bases). Trimming stripped 7 bases from V and 3 bases from J, with 8 bases between. CDR1 and CDR2 (germline): SGHDT, YYEEEE. CDR3 length: 12 residues. The CDR3 nucleotides are TGTGCCAGCGGGGGCGATGGAAACACCATATATTTT. It codes for CASGGDGNTIYF.

This clone came up many times. The chain employs TRBV10-3 and TRBJ2-2, with no clear D. Germline V gene data show CDR1 as ENHRY and CDR2 as SYGVKD. V lost 2 bases and J 9 bases, leaving 10 bases between the germline ends. The CDR3 extends over 13 amino acids. Here the CDR3 reads CAISEPGNWELFF. DNA for the CDR3: TGTGCCATCAGTGAGCCTGGGAACTGGGAGCTGTTTTTT.

The table lists this clone with a count of one. The rearrangement links TRBV6-5 to TRBJ2-1; tentatively, D is TRBD2 (6 bases). The CDR3 has 13 amino acids. V was shortened by 10 bases and J by 6 bases, with 16 bases between the two germline ends. CDR1 and CDR2 (germline): MNHEY, SVGAGI. CDR3 bases: TGTGCCACTGGCTTCGGGGGTGTCAATGAGCAGTTCTTC. Amino acids: CATGFGGVNEQFF.

The rearrangement joins TRBV28 to TRBJ1-1; TRBD1 might be the D (6 bases). Germline loops: CDR1 MDHEN, CDR2 SYDVKM. This CDR3 has 12 amino acids. Deletions cut 7 bases from V and 4 bases from J, with 10 bases between. CDR3 nucleotide sequence: TGTGCCAGCACGACAGGAATCACTGAAGCTTTCTTT. This sequence encodes CASTTGITEAFF.

The chain carries TRBV28 and TRBJ2-3; weak D call: TRBD1 (7 bases). CDR3 size: 15 residues. Per the germline V gene, CDR1 is MDHEN and CDR2 is SYDVKM. V shed 2 bases and J shed 4 bases, with 13 bases lying between them. CDR3 sequence: CASSLPQGGADTQYF. DNA for the CDR3: TGTGCCAGCAGTTTACCCCAGGGGGGTGCAGATACGCAGTATTTT.

This clone was observed once. The chain employs TRBV6-5 and TRBJ1-2, with a possible D match to TRBD1 (5 bases). From germline, CDR1 is MNHEY and CDR2 SVGAGI. Trimming stripped 5 bases from V and 7 bases from J, with 11 bases between. This CDR3 region has 12 residues. This chain's CDR3 is CASSKQGRGYTF. Written as DNA, the CDR3 is TGTGCCAGCAGTAAGCAGGGTCGTGGCTACACCTTC.

Turning to this clone: The same CDR3 also results from other DNA sequences found in this sample. The chain joins TRBV19 to TRBJ2-7; D is possibly TRBD1 (6 bases). The CDR3 totals 14 residues. Trimming removed 1 base at V and 2 bases at J, with 9 bases between. Germline CDR1 and CDR2: LNHDA and SQIVND (reference sequence). The CDR3 coding sequence is TGTGCCAGTAGTATAGGGACAGCCCCCTACGAGCAGTACTTC. Translation gives CASSIGTAPYEQYF.

The chain recombines TRBV27 with TRBJ2-5; the match to TRBD2 covers 8 bases. Germline assignment: CDR1 MNHEY and CDR2 SMNVEV (reference sequence). This CDR3 is built from 13 residues. Germline trimming cut 7 bases from V and 5 bases from J; bases unmatched to any gene: 6. The DNA for the CDR3 is TGTGCCAGCACCCCAGCGGGAGTCGAGACCCAGTACTTC. Its protein is CASTPAGVETQYF.

Here the CDR3 DNA reads TGTGCCTGGACCTCCCTGGGCGGCCAGTACTTC. Translated, it gives CAWTSLGGQYF. The gene calls are TRBV30 and TRBJ2-7; no reliable D call. Germline V gene data show CDR1 as GTSNPN and CDR2 as SVGIG (reference sequence). V was clipped by 4 bases and J by 10 bases, with 14 bases between them. This CDR3 is built from 11 residues.

The CDR3 region has the DNA TGTGCCAGCAGCCCGACAGGGGACTACAATGAGCAGTTCTTC. This gives the protein CASSPTGDYNEQFF. This chain joins TRBV5-4 and TRBJ2-1; 8 nucleotides line up with TRBD1. V was clipped by 4 bases and J by 3 bases; unmatched bases: 3. The CDR3 contains 14 residues. Per germline, CDR1 SGHNT and CDR2 YYREEE (reference sequence).

V usage is TRBV5-4 and J usage is TRBJ2-5, with D perhaps assigned TRBD1 or TRBD2 (5 bases each). Trimming pared 2 bases from V and 4 bases from J, leaving 21 bases between. The CDR3 is made up of 17 amino acids. Germline CDR1 and CDR2: SGHNT and YYREEE (reference sequence). The CDR3 bases are TGTGCCAGCAGCTTACCCCCCGGGGCCAGCCTGGGAGAGACCCAGTACTTC. This codes for CASSLPPGASLGETQYF.

This clone was seen a single time. The rearrangement links TRBV5-1 to TRBJ1-2; D call uncertain. The germline V gene has CDR1 SGHRS and CDR2 YFSETQ. This CDR3 spans 16 amino acids. V was pared by 4 bases and J by 4 bases, with 20 bases between. The CDR3 loop reads CASSREGMVGSYGYTF. Here the CDR3 DNA reads TGCGCCAGCAGCCGAGAAGGGATGGTTGGAAGCTATGGCTACACCTTC.

Regarding this clone: A much larger clone sits a single nucleotide away, making a read error possible. The V and J genes are TRBV7-3 and TRBJ1-1; D gene uncertain. Germline V gene data show CDR1 as SGHTA and CDR2 as FQGTGA. CDR3 length equals 13 residues. V lost 0 bases and J lost 1, with 3 bases in between. CDR3 bases: TGTGCCAGCAGCTTAACGGAGAACACTGAAGCTTTCTTT. Its protein is CASSLTENTEAFF.

This chain uses TRBV6-5 with TRBJ2-7, with D perhaps TRBD2 (6 bases). In germline, CDR1 is MNHEY, CDR2 SVGAGI. The length of the CDR3 is 13 residues. Trimming stripped 10 bases from V and 0 bases from J, with 13 bases between. CDR3 sequence: CATKADYSYEQYF. Written as DNA, the CDR3 is TGTGCCACTAAAGCGGACTACTCCTACGAGCAGTACTTC.

This chain links TRBV11-2 with TRBJ2-1; TRBD2 matches at 7 bases. V was pared by 1 base and J by 3 bases, with 3 bases of the junction left unmatched. The CDR3 extends over 15 amino acids. The germline CDR1 and CDR2 sequences are SGHAT and FQNNGV. The CDR3 region is CASSLAPGGYNEQFF. The CDR3, as DNA: TGTGCCAGCAGCTTAGCCCCGGGGGGCTACAATGAGCAGTTCTTC.

On this clone itself: The junction departs from germline at one end; a sequencing error may be responsible. The chain joins TRBV7-9 to TRBJ2-1, with D hard to call. Germline assignment: CDR1 SEHNR and CDR2 FQNEAQ (reference sequence). CDR3 size: 12 residues. CDR3 sequence (DNA): TGTGCCAGCAGCTTAGTAGGCTTCGAGCAGCTCTTC. It yields the protein CASSLVGFEQLF.

The CDR3 here is CASSQSGSNKNIQYF. The CDR3 DNA sequence: TGTGCCAGCAGCCAAAGCGGGAGCAACAAAAACATTCAGTACTTC. This sequence joins TRBV28 and TRBJ2-4; 8 bases line up with TRBD2. J gave up 3 bases and V 6 bases, and 7 bases lay outside the gene matches. Germline assignment: CDR1 MDHEN and CDR2 SYDVKM. The CDR3 length is 15 residues.

The V and J genes are TRBV7-2 and TRBJ2-5; 10 bases are shared with TRBD2. This CDR3 contains 15 residues. CDR1 SGHTA and CDR2 FQGNSA come from the germline V gene. V was pared by 6 bases and J by 5 bases, with 9 bases of the junction left unmatched. CDR3 protein: CASSPTGSGRETQYF. CDR3 bases: TGTGCCAGCAGTCCGACGGGTAGCGGGAGGGAGACCCAGTACTTC.

The chain has TRBV9 and TRBJ1-2; D is unclear. The CDR3 length is 14 residues. V shed 0 bases and J shed 8 bases, with 14 bases lying between them. The germline gives CDR1 SGDLS, CDR2 YYNGEE. DNA of the CDR3: TGTGCCAGCAGCGTAGCAACGGGATTTCGCGGCTACACCTTC. Its translation: CASSVATGFRGYTF.

Concerning this clone: A far larger clone is off by one base, so a read error is likely. The chain combines TRBV7-3 with TRBJ1-2; D is ambiguous. The V end lost 5 bases, the J end lost 3 bases, and 13 bases lay between the germline ends. Germline CDR1 SGHTA, CDR2 FQGTGA. The CDR3 sequence is 14 residues long. The CDR3 region is CASSPAWAYYGYTF. The CDR3 DNA follows: TGTGCCAGCAGCCCTGCCTGGGCCTACTATGGCTACACCTTC.

Regarding this clone: The same CDR3 also results from other DNA sequences found in this sample. The genes are TRBV18 and TRBJ2-7, with D unclear. The CDR3 extends over 13 amino acids. With 3 bases removed from V and 3 bases from J, the gap between germline ends came to 9 bases. CDR1 is KGHSH and CDR2 is LQKENI in the germline V gene. The CDR3 coding sequence is TGTGCCAGCTCACCGCTCAGCAGCTACGAGCAGTACTTC. Amino acid sequence: CASSPLSSYEQYF.